This TCR beta chain was sequenced in a study of T-cell memory formation after mild COVID-19. TCRdb analysed the 5' RACE reads with MiXCR anew, one entry per CDR3 protein. The data contain 150,000 to 200,000 distinct CDR3 sequences, over 10% of them seen just once; the ten biggest clones take up approximately 3.3%. Counting both end residues, the CDR3 totals 11 amino acids. The study's findings and limits: Among contracting clones, CD4+ were mainly CM/EM and CD8+ enriched in EMRA.

Of note for this clonotype: The antigen remains undetermined. The conserved phenylalanine or tryptophan normally closing the CDR3 is absent here, so this likely arose from a read error. It is unclear where the CDR3 begins or ends on the DNA, so no DNA is shown, and the CDR3 is as TCRdb lists it.

The sample taken for sequencing was PBMCs or a T cell subset sorted from them (not recorded which). This rearrangement joins TRBV21-1 to TRBJ2-7; the table assigns TRBD2, which was not confirmed against the DNA. TRBV21-1 is a recognized pseudogene. The TCR sequence derives from a man younger than 30 who had mild COVID-19 (a few samples of this study predate the infection). Cell type and time point are not known. The CDR3 spells CASSLRGGKTP.